This T cell receptor (beta chain) was recovered during a study of blood T cells in healthy people across ages. Concerning this clonotype: Antigen specificity is unknown. A junction boundary mismatches the germline segment, possibly from a read error.

Broader study findings: The recorded TCR beta diversity per million T cells decreased in a roughly linear manner with age. Naive CD4+ cells and diversity were both higher in long-lived donors than in aged donors.

Together with a sample-barcoded 5' primer, a J-beta primer mix was included in a second PCR lasting roughly 6 to 12 cycles. TCRdb re-analysed the 5' RACE reads in MiXCR, keeping a single row per CDR3 protein. The sample shows hundreds of thousands of distinct CDR3 sequences, approximately 30% of them seen only once. The germline gives CDR1 SGHRS, CDR2 YFSETQ. CDR3 length: 16 residues. This TCR came from an elderly woman in good health. The rearrangement uses TRBV5-1 and TRBJ2-3, with D uncertain. Specimen: blood. CDR3 region: CASSLSNNRITDTRYF. The CDR3 nucleotides read TGCGCCAGCAGCTTGAGTAACAACCGGATCACAGATACGCGGTATTTT.